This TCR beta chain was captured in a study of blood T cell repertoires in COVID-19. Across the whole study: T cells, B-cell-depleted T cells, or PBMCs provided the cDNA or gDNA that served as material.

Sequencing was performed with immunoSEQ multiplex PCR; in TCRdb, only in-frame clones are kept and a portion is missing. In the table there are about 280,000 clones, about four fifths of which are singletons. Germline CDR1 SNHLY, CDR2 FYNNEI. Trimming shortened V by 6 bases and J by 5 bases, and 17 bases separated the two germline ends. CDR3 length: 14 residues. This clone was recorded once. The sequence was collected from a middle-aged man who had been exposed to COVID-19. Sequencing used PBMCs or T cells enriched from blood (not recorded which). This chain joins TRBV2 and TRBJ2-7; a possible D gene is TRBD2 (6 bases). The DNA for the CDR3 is TGTGCCAGCAGGCCTCTGGGGAGGACCAACGAGCAGTACTTC. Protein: CASRPLGRTNEQYF.